This TCR beta chain originates from a study of beta chain features in type 1 diabetes. Remarks on this clone: Its antigen is unknown.

Study-wide results and caveats: No resolution was reached here on whether HLA type influences TCRB rearrangement.

The CDR3 is made up of 16 amino acids. V gave up 0 bases and J gave up 2 bases; unmatched junction bases: 2. Germline CDR1 is SGHTA and CDR2 is FQGNSA. Reverse transcription of all isolated RNA meant that expressed TCRB transcripts were sequenced. Produced via immunoSEQ multiplex PCR; TCRdb's table is partial and in-frame only. The sample includes fewer than 650,000 clones, about 16% of them seen just once. The genes are TRBV7-2 and TRBJ2-1, with 9 bases identical to TRBD1. This receptor was taken from a man aged 18 to 30 in good health. Specimen: naive CD4+ T cells from blood. The CDR3 is CASSLAGTGTYNEQFF. The CDR3 bases are TGTGCCAGCAGCTTAGCAGGGACAGGGACCTACAATGAGCAGTTCTTC.